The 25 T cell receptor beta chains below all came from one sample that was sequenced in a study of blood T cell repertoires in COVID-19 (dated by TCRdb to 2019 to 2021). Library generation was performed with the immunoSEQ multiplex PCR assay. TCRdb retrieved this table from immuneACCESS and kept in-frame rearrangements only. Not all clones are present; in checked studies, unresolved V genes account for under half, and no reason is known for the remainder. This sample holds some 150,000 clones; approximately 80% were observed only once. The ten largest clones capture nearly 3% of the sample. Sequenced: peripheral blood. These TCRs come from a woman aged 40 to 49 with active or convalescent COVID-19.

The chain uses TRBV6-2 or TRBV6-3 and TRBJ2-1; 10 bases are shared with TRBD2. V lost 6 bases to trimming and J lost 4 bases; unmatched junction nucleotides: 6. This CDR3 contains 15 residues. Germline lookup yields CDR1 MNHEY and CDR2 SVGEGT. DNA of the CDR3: TGTGCCAGCAGCCTTAGCGGGAGGTTATACAATGAGCAGTTCTTC. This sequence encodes CASSLSGRLYNEQFF.

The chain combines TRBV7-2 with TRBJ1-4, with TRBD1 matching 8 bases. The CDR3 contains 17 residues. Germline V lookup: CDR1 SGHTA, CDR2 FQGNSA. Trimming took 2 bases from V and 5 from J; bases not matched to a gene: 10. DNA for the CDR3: TGTGCCAGCAGCTTATCTTCATTGGACAGGGCAAATGAAAAACTGTTTTTT. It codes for CASSLSSLDRANEKLFF.

DNA of the CDR3: TGTGCCAGCAGTCGACAGGCACTAAATCAGCCCCAGCATTTT. Its translation is CASSRQALNQPQHF. The rearrangement links TRBV28 to TRBJ1-5; D perhaps matches TRBD1 (6 bases). Trimming cost V 5 bases and J 4 bases, with 12 bases left between them. Germline V CDR1 and CDR2: MDHEN, SYDVKM. The CDR3 sequence is 14 residues long.

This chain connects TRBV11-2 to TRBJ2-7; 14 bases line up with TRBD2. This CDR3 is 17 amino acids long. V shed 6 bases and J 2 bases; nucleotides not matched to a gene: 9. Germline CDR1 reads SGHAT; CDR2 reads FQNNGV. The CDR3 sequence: CASSFGTSGRVTYEQYF. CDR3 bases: TGTGCCAGCAGTTTCGGGACTAGCGGGAGAGTCACCTACGAGCAGTACTTC.

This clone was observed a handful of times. The CDR3 nucleotides are TGCGCCAGCAGCTCCCCTCCCCTGTTGGAAGGGGGCAATTCTGAAGCTTTCTTT. Residues: CASSSPPLLEGGNSEAFF. This chain connects TRBV5-1 to TRBJ1-1; 7 bases match TRBD1. V shed 3 bases, J shed 6 bases, and the junction held 20 bases outside the gene matches. This CDR3 spans 18 amino acids. CDR1 is SGHRS, CDR2 YFSETQ, per germline.

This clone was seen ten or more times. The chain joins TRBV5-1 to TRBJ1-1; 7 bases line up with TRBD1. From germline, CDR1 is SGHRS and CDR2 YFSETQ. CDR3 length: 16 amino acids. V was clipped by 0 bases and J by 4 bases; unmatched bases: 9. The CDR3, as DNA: TGCGCCAGCAGCTTGGAGGTTGACAGGGCAACCACTGAAGCTTTCTTT. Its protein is CASSLEVDRATTEAFF.

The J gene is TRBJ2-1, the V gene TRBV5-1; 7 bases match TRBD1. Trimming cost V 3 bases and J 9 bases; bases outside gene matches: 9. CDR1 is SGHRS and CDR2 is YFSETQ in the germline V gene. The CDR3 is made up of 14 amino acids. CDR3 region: CASSWDSRYSEQFF. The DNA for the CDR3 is TGCGCCAGCAGCTGGGACAGTAGGTATAGTGAGCAGTTCTTC. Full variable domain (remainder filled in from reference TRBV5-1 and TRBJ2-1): KAGVTQTPRYLIKTRGQQVTLSCSPISGHRSVSWYQQTPGQGLQFLFEYFSETQRNKGNFPGRFSGRQFSNSRSEMNVSTLELGDSALYLCASSWDSRYSEQFFGPGTRLTVL.

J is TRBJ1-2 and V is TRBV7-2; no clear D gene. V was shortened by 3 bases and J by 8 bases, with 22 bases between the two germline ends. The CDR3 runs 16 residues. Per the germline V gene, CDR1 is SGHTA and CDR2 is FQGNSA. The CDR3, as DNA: TGTGCCAGCAGCTTGTGGACTATGGGGAGCGGCGGCGGCTACACCTTC. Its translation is CASSLWTMGSGGGYTF.

The CDR3 sequence is CASSLGQKSASSHFSTDTQYF. The CDR3, as DNA: TGCGCCAGCAGCTTGGGTCAAAAGAGCGCGAGTAGCCACTTTAGCACAGATACGCAGTATTTT. The chain employs TRBV5-1 and TRBJ2-3; D is ambiguous. The CDR3 contains 21 residues. Trimming pared 0 bases from V and 0 bases from J, leaving 26 bases between. The germline V gene encodes CDR1 SGHRS and CDR2 YFSETQ.

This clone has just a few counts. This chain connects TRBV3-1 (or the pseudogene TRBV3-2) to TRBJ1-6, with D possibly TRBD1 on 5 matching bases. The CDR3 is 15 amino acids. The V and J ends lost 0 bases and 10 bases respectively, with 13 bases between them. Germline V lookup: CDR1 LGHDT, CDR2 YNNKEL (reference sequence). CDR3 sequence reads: CASSQDWAGYSPLHF. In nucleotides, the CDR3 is TGTGCCAGCAGCCAAGATTGGGCAGGGTACTCACCCCTCCACTTT.

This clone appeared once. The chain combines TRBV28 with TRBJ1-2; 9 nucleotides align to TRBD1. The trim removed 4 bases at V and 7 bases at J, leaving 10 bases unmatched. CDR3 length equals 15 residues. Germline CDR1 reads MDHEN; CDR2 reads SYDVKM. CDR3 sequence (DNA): TGTGCCAGCAGTTCCGGGACAGGGAAGTTAGGTGGCTACACCTTC. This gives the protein CASSSGTGKLGGYTF.

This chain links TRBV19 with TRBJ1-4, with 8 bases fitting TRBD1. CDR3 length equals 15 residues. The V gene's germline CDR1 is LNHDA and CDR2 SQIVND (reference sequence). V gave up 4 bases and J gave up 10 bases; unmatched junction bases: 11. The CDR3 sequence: CASSTHSGGVGKLFF. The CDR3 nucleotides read TGTGCCAGTAGTACCCATTCAGGGGGCGTCGGAAAACTGTTTTTT.

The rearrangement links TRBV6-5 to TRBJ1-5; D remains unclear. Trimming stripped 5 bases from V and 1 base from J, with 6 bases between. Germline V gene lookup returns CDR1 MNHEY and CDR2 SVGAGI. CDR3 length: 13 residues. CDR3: CASSRLSNQPQHF. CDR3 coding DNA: TGTGCCAGCAGTCGACTAAGCAATCAGCCCCAGCATTTT.

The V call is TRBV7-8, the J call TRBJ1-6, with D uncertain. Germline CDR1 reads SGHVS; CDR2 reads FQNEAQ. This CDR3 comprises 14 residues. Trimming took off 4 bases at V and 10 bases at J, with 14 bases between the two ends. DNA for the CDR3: TGTGCCAGCAGCTCCGAGATCGGGGAATCACCCCTCCACTTT. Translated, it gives CASSSEIGESPLHF.

Written as DNA, the CDR3 is TGTGCCAGCAGTGAAGCGAAGTACAGGGTATATGGCTACACCTTC. Translated, it gives CASSEAKYRVYGYTF. The rearrangement links TRBV6-1 to TRBJ1-2, with D possibly being TRBD1 (6 bases). V lost 0 bases and J 5 bases, leaving 13 bases between the germline ends. Germline V gene lookup returns CDR1 MNHNS and CDR2 SASEGT. The CDR3 covers 15 residues.

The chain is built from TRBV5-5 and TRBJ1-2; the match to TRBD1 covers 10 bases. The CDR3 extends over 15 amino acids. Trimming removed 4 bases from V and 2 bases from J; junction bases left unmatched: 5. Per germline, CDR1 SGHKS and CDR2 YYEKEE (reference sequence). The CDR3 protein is CASSNRQGANYGYTF. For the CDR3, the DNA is TGTGCCAGCAGCAATAGACAGGGGGCGAACTATGGCTACACCTTC.

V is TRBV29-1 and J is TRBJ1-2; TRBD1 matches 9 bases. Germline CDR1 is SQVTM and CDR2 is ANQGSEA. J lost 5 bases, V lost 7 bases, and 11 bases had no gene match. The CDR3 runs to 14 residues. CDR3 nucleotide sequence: TGCAGCGCGGGACAGGGCATCCAAGGGTATGGCTACACCTTC. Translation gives CSAGQGIQGYGYTF. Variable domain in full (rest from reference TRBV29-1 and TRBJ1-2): SAVISQKPSRDICQRGTSLTIQCQVDSQVTMMFWYRQQPGQSLTLIATANQGSEATYESGFVIDKFPISRPNLTFSTLTVSNMSPEDSSIYLCSAGQGIQGYGYTFGSGTRLTVV.

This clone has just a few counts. CDR3 nucleotides: TGTGCCAGCAGCGGAGGGGGCGCGACTAATGAAAAACTGTTTTTT. Translating gives CASSGGGATNEKLFF. The gene calls are TRBV28 and TRBJ1-4; TRBD1 agrees at 7 bases. Looked up from germline, CDR1 is MDHEN and CDR2 is SYDVKM. This CDR3 comprises 15 residues. V lost 6 bases and J lost 2; bases outside the gene matches: 6.

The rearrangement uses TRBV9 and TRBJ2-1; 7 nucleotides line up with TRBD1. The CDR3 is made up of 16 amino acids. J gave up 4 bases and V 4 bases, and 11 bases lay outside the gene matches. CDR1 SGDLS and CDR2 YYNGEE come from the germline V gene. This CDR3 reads CASSPEGAKAYNEQFF. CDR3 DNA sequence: TGTGCCAGCAGCCCCGAGGGGGCGAAGGCGTACAATGAGCAGTTCTTC.

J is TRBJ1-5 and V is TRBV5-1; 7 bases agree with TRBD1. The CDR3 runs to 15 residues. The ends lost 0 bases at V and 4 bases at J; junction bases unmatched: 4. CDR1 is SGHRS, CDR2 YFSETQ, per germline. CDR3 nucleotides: TGCGCCAGCAGCTTGGACAGGGGTCGTAATCAGCCCCAGCATTTT. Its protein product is CASSLDRGRNQPQHF.

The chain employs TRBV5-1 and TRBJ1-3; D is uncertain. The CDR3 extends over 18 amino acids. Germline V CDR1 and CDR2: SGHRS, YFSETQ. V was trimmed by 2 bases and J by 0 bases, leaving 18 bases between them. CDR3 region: CASSFGSGRGSSGNTIYF. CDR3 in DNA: TGCGCCAGCAGCTTTGGGTCTGGGAGAGGCAGCTCTGGAAACACCATATATTTT.

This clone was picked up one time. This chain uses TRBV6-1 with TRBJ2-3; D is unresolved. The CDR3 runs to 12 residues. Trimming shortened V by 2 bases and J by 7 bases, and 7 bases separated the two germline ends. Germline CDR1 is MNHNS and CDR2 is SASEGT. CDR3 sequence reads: CASSEFAYTQYF. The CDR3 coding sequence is TGTGCCAGCAGTGAATTTGCGTATACGCAGTATTTT.

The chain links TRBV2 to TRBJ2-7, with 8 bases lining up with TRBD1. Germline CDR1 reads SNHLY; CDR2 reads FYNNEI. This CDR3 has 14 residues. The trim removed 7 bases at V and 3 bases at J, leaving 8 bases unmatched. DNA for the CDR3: TGTGCCAGCAAGATCGAGACAGGGGTCTACGAGCAGTACTTC. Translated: CASKIETGVYEQYF.

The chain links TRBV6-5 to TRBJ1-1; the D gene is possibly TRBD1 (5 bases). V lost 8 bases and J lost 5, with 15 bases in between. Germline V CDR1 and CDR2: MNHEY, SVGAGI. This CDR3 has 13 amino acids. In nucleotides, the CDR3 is TGTGCCAGCCGGGCTGTCCCAGGGACTGAAGCTTTCTTT. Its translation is CASRAVPGTEAFF.

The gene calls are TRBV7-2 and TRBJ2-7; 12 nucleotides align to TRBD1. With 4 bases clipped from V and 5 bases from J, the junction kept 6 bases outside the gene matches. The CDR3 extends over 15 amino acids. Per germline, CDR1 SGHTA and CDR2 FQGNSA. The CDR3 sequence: CASSSQGTGGHEQYF. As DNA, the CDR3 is TGTGCCAGCAGCTCCCAGGGGACAGGGGGCCACGAGCAGTACTTC.